Listed here are 14 T cell receptor beta chains from one sample, sequenced in a study of blood T cells in healthy people across ages. With a J-beta primer mix and a sample-barcoded 5' primer, a second PCR ran roughly 6 to 11 cycles. TCRdb re-called the 5' RACE reads through MiXCR, storing one row per CDR3 protein. The sample has some 1.5 million distinct CDR3 sequences; roughly 28% are singletons. Input material: blood. The receptors were gathered from a woman in her twenties or thirties in good health.

There are a few counts of this clonotype. The chain carries TRBV12-3 or TRBV12-4 and TRBJ1-5, with D unclear. This CDR3 contains 15 residues. Trimming removed 7 bases at V and 0 bases at J, with 13 bases between. The CDR3 loop reads CASTSTTLSNQPQHF. CDR3 DNA: TGTGCCAGCACCTCGACTACCCTTAGCAATCAGCCCCAGCATTTT.

The rearrangement uses TRBV3-1 and TRBJ2-1, with TRBD1 matching 7 bases. The J segment lost 12 bases and the V segment lost 1 base, leaving 9 bases of the junction unmatched. This CDR3 is built from 14 residues. Germline loops: CDR1 LGHDT, CDR2 YNNKEL (reference sequence). The CDR3 spells CASSQARGRLVQFF. CDR3 in DNA: TGTGCCAGCAGCCAAGCTAGGGGGCGCCTGGTGCAGTTCTTC.

This clonotype was detected a few times. The rearrangement links TRBV12-3 or TRBV12-4 to TRBJ1-4, with D unresolved. This CDR3 has 14 residues. V lost 2 bases and J lost 4, with 8 bases in between. CDR3 sequence (DNA): TGTGCCAGCAGTTTAAGGCAGGATAATGAAAAACTGTTTTTT. Its protein product is CASSLRQDNEKLFF.

The DNA of the CDR3 is TGCAGTGCTAGAGATCCCGGGACACAGAACACTGAAGCTTTCTTT. This gives the protein CSARDPGTQNTEAFF. V gene TRBV20-1 combines with J gene TRBJ1-1, with a tentative D call TRBD1 (6 bases). Germline lookup yields CDR1 DFQATT and CDR2 SNEGSKA (reference sequence). V lost 0 bases and J lost 1, with 12 bases in between. CDR3 size: 15 residues.

This chain uses TRBV20-1 with TRBJ2-5; 8 bases are shared with TRBD2. The junction had 8 bases not matched to a gene; V was cut back by 0 bases and J by 5 bases. CDR3 length: 15 amino acids. The germline V gene has CDR1 DFQATT and CDR2 SNEGSKA (reference sequence). CDR3 residues: CSARDMSGSFETQYF. The CDR3 DNA reads as TGCAGTGCTAGAGATATGAGCGGGAGTTTCGAGACCCAGTACTTC.

Ten or more counts support this clonotype. This rearrangement joins TRBV20-1 to TRBJ2-1; D perhaps matches TRBD2 (6 bases). Trimming shortened V by 5 bases and J by 5 bases, and 13 bases separated the two germline ends. This CDR3 has 13 residues. The germline V gene has CDR1 DFQATT and CDR2 SNEGSKA (reference sequence). CDR3 in DNA: TGCAGTGCTCTAAGCGGGCCTAACAATGAGCAGTTCTTC. It translates to CSALSGPNNEQFF.

This clonotype was seen more than once but under ten times. This chain connects TRBV14 to TRBJ2-7; no clear D gene. V was clipped by 1 base and J by 1 base, with 23 bases between them. The germline CDR1 and CDR2 sequences are SGHDN and FVKESK. This CDR3 has 19 amino acids. This chain's CDR3 is CASSQGTETGLRTSYEQYF. The CDR3 nucleotides are TGTGCCAGCAGCCAAGGCACGGAAACCGGGTTGCGAACATCCTACGAGCAGTACTTC.

This chain links TRBV11-2 with TRBJ2-5; D possibly corresponds to TRBD1 (5 bases). The CDR3 is 14 residues long. The germline V gene has CDR1 SGHAT and CDR2 FQNNGV. V was shortened by 1 base and J by 5 bases, with 11 bases between the two germline ends. This chain's CDR3 is CASSLVQGSETQYF. As DNA, the CDR3 is TGTGCCAGCAGCTTAGTTCAGGGATCGGAGACCCAGTACTTC.

The table lists this clonotype with a few counts. V is TRBV28 and J is TRBJ1-1; 7 bases are a match to TRBD1. The CDR3 length is 16 residues. With 2 bases clipped from V and 0 bases from J, the junction kept 6 bases outside the gene matches. CDR1 MDHEN and CDR2 SYDVKM come from the germline V gene. The CDR3 protein is CASSLTPTGMNTEAFF. The CDR3 nucleotides are TGTGCCAGCAGTTTAACCCCGACAGGGATGAACACTGAAGCTTTCTTT.

The J gene is TRBJ1-5, the V gene TRBV30; possible D gene TRBD1, 6 bases. In germline, CDR1 is GTSNPN, CDR2 SVGIG (reference sequence). The CDR3 has 15 amino acids. V shed 1 base and J shed 4 bases, with 14 bases lying between them. The CDR3 here is CAWSAIGGGNQPQHF. In nucleotides, the CDR3 is TGTGCCTGGAGTGCCATAGGAGGGGGGAATCAGCCCCAGCATTTT.

This clonotype was seen only a few times. The chain joins TRBV7-2 to TRBJ1-1; no definite D call. The CDR3 sequence is 13 residues long. Germline CDR1 is SGHTA and CDR2 is FQGNSA. Trimming left V 4 bases short and J 3 bases short, with 9 bases between. The CDR3 sequence is CASSSGIYTEAFF. Written as DNA, the CDR3 is TGTGCCAGCAGCTCCGGGATTTACACTGAAGCTTTCTTT.

This clonotype was seen ten or more times. V usage is TRBV12-3 or TRBV12-4 and J usage is TRBJ2-1; D call uncertain. Trimming pared 3 bases from V and 0 bases from J, leaving 9 bases between. The CDR3 covers 15 residues. The CDR3 sequence is CASSFSRSSYNEQFF. The DNA of the CDR3 is TGTGCCAGCAGTTTTAGTCGGAGCTCCTACAATGAGCAGTTCTTC.

The chain carries TRBV11-2 and TRBJ2-1; a possible D gene is TRBD2 (6 bases). V was pared by 1 base and J by 9 bases, with 19 bases between. This CDR3 spans 16 amino acids. Germline V gene sequence: CDR1 SGHAT, CDR2 FQNNGV. The CDR3 DNA is TGTGCCAGCAGCTTAGTAGGCGGGGCCCGGGCGGTTGAGCAGTTCTTC. It codes for CASSLVGGARAVEQFF.

The chain recombines TRBV7-2 with TRBJ2-3; TRBD2 aligns across 8 bases. The V and J ends lost 2 bases and 4 bases, in that order; junction bases with no gene match: 8. The CDR3 length is 16 residues. Germline values: CDR1 SGHTA, CDR2 FQGNSA. The CDR3 DNA sequence: TGTGCCAGCAGCTTATTGGGCGGGGGGAGGGCAGATACGCAGTATTTT. Encoded protein: CASSLLGGGRADTQYF.